This TCR beta chain originates from a study of cytomegalovirus exposure and HLA in healthy donors. Overall study results and limits: Roughly even sequencing depth across donors was the assumption behind the presence/absence analyses. Cytomegalovirus association was assigned to more than 150 TCR beta chains. Reportedly, diagnosis of cytomegalovirus status by the classifier showed high specificity and sensitivity.

V was clipped by 8 bases and J by 2 bases, with 12 bases between them. Germline CDR1 and CDR2: SGHTA and FQGNSA. This CDR3 spans 13 amino acids. Both 60 Vbeta primers and 13 Jbeta primers went into the PCR. Method: immunoSEQ multiplex PCR; TCRdb's copy keeps in-frame clones and lacks some. The table for this sample gives fewer than 200,000 clones. A remark on this clone: Its cognate antigen is unknown.

The chain has TRBV7-2 and TRBJ1-1, with a tentative D call TRBD1 (6 bases). The sequence derives from an older woman in good health and CMV-seronegative. Sequenced sample: PBMCs. As DNA, the CDR3 is TGTGCCAGCGGCGGACAGAAAAACACTGAAGCTTTCTTT. Translation gives CASGGQKNTEAFF.